These 19 T cell receptor beta chains were all obtained from the same sample, sequenced in a study of cytomegalovirus exposure and HLA in healthy donors. This PCR relied on a set of 60 Vbeta primers and 13 Jbeta primers. Sequencing used immunoSEQ multiplex PCR; TCRdb keeps in-frame clones, though not all of them. The sample has approximately 150,000 clones; 64% are singletons. The sample consisted of PBMCs. The receptor set was obtained from a woman younger than 45 in good health and CMV-seropositive.

This chain connects TRBV2 to TRBJ1-2; weak D call: TRBD1 (5 bases). From germline, CDR1 is SNHLY and CDR2 FYNNEI. This CDR3 has 13 amino acids. Trimming pared 11 bases from V and 8 bases from J, leaving 21 bases between. CDR3 nucleotides: TGTGCCGGCCTTATGGGGGGGTTCGGCGGCTACACCTTC. Amino acid sequence: CAGLMGGFGGYTF.

This chain uses TRBV2 with TRBJ2-7; 7 bases are a match to TRBD2. Germline V lookup: CDR1 SNHLY, CDR2 FYNNEI. This CDR3 is built from 13 residues. V was pared by 9 bases and J by 3 bases, with 8 bases of the junction left unmatched. CDR3 nucleotides: TGTGCCAGTGGGCGGGAGAGTGGCTACGAGCAGTACTTC. This codes for CASGRESGYEQYF. Full variable domain (rest looked up from reference TRBV2 and TRBJ2-7): EPEVTQTPSHQVTQMGQEVILRCVPISNHLYFYWYRQILGQKVEFLVSFYNNEISEKSEIFDDQFSVERPDGSNFTLKIRSTKLEDSAMYFCASGRESGYEQYFGPGTRLTVT.

The rearrangement joins TRBV15 to TRBJ1-4, with a tentative D call TRBD1 (6 bases). This CDR3 contains 16 residues. Germline-derived CDR1 and CDR2 are LNHNV and YYDKDF (reference sequence). With 0 bases removed from V and 5 bases from J, the gap between germline ends came to 13 bases. CDR3 sequence: CATSREGHRRNEKLFF. For the CDR3, the DNA is TGTGCCACCAGCAGAGAGGGACACAGACGAAATGAAAAACTGTTTTTT.

This clone was found a few times. The genes are TRBV2 and TRBJ1-6, with D uncertain. Trimming took off 6 bases at V and 8 bases at J, with 20 bases between the two ends. CDR1 and CDR2 (germline): SNHLY, FYNNEI. The CDR3 length is 16 residues. The CDR3 protein is CASRNFREQKYSPLHF. CDR3 DNA sequence: TGTGCCAGCAGGAATTTCCGGGAACAGAAGTATTCACCCCTCCACTTT.

With regard to this clone: Additional DNA sequences in this sample encode the identical CDR3. V and J are TRBV6-5 and TRBJ2-1, with D unresolved. Germline values: CDR1 MNHEY, CDR2 SVGAGI. The CDR3 is made up of 15 amino acids. The ends were cut back, 6 bases at V and 0 bases at J, with 12 bases in the middle. In DNA form, the CDR3 reads TGTGCCAGCAGCTACGGCCGGAGCTCCTACAATGAGCAGTTCTTC. Protein sequence: CASSYGRSSYNEQFF.

The chain employs TRBV20-1 and TRBJ1-5, with D uncertain. The CDR3 covers 11 residues. V was shortened by 3 bases and J by 6 bases, with 6 bases between the two germline ends. Looked up from germline, CDR1 is DFQATT and CDR2 is SNEGSKA (reference sequence). The CDR3 coding sequence is TGCAGTGCTAGTTCCGGTCAGCCCCAGCATTTT. The encoded protein is CSASSGQPQHF.

The rearrangement joins TRBV9 to TRBJ2-5, with 7 bases identical to TRBD1. TRBJ2-7 matches the DNA end more closely, so the J call is doubtful. The CDR3 is 13 residues long. Germline V lookup: CDR1 SGDLS, CDR2 YYNGEE. The CDR3 DNA is TGTGCCAGCAGCGTACCAGGGGGTTACGAGCAGTACTTC. Its translation: CASSVPGGYEQYF.

The chain uses TRBV19 and TRBJ1-5; TRBD1 matches at 8 bases. J gave up 6 bases and V 4 bases, and 8 bases lay outside the gene matches. Germline CDR1 and CDR2: LNHDA and SQIVND (reference sequence). The CDR3 loop spans 15 amino acids. The CDR3 DNA follows: TGTGCCAGTAGTACCCTCGGACAGGGCACTCAGCCCCAGCATTTT. Protein sequence: CASSTLGQGTQPQHF.

The gene calls are TRBV30 and TRBJ1-2; TRBD1 aligns across 9 bases. The length of the CDR3 is 16 residues. J gave up 4 bases and V 1 base, and 10 bases lay outside the gene matches. Germline CDR1 and CDR2: GTSNPN and SVGIG (reference sequence). The CDR3 region has the DNA TGTGCCTGGAGTGGGGGCGGGACAGGGAGCGGCTATGGCTACACCTTC. Its protein is CAWSGGGTGSGYGYTF.

This chain connects TRBV11-3 to TRBJ1-4; D unresolved. The CDR3 totals 19 residues. V lost 1 base and J 0 bases, leaving 18 bases between the germline ends. Germline CDR1 SGHNT, CDR2 YENEEA. CDR3 sequence: CASSLGSRFGGTTNEKLFF. The CDR3 DNA is TGTGCCAGCAGCTTAGGTAGTAGGTTTGGAGGGACAACTAATGAAAAACTGTTTTTT.

The rearrangement joins TRBV25-1 to TRBJ2-5; TRBD2 agrees at 9 bases. The DNA end is a closer match to TRBJ2-7, so the J assignment may be wrong. The germline V gene has CDR1 MGHDK and CDR2 SYGVNS. The CDR3 length is 15 residues. The CDR3, as DNA: TGTGCCAGCAGTGTGGCAGCGGGAGGCAAATACGAGCAGTACTTC. Its protein is CASSVAAGGKYEQYF.

The chain uses TRBV7-8 and TRBJ1-5, with 7 nucleotides matching TRBD1. The CDR3 length is 17 residues. Germline CDR1 reads SGHVS; CDR2 reads FQNEAQ. The V gene end was trimmed by 5 bases and the J gene end by 3 bases; junction bases not matched to a gene: 13. Here the CDR3 DNA reads TGTGCCAGCAGCCCCTCCCGACAGGGCTTGAACAATCAGCCCCAGCATTTT. The encoded protein is CASSPSRQGLNNQPQHF.

The gene calls are TRBV5-1 and TRBJ2-1; 14 nucleotides line up with TRBD2. After removal of 0 bases from V and 8 bases from J, the junction contained 4 bases not matched to a gene. There are 16 residues in the CDR3. The germline V gene encodes CDR1 SGHRS and CDR2 YFSETQ. Here the CDR3 DNA reads TGCGCCAGCAGCTTGGCGGGGGGACTAGCGGGAGATGAGCAGTTCTTC. Protein: CASSLAGGLAGDEQFF.

The chain uses TRBV27 and TRBJ1-2; 8 nucleotides match TRBD1. The trim removed 10 bases at V and 1 base at J, leaving 5 bases unmatched. This CDR3 comprises 13 residues. CDR1 MNHEY and CDR2 SMNVEV come from the germline V gene (reference sequence). The CDR3 coding sequence is TGTGCCACCGGGACAGGTCTTAACTATGGCTACACCTTC. Residues: CATGTGLNYGYTF.

This chain uses TRBV6-5 with TRBJ1-1, with D possibly being TRBD1 (5 bases). The V gene's germline CDR1 is MNHEY and CDR2 SVGAGI. With 2 bases removed from V and 1 base from J, the gap between germline ends came to 14 bases. This CDR3 has 16 residues. CDR3 loop: CASSYNRQSPNTEAFF. In DNA, the CDR3 is TGTGCCAGCAGTTACAACCGACAGTCTCCGAACACTGAAGCTTTCTTT.

The V and J genes are TRBV6-1 and TRBJ2-7, with a weak D call TRBD1 (6 bases). Deletions cut 4 bases from V and 4 bases from J, with 17 bases between. The CDR3 covers 15 residues. Germline CDR1 is MNHNS and CDR2 is SASEGT. CDR3 in DNA: TGTGCCAGCAGTGGGACGAGGGCAGGGGAATACGAGCAGTACTTC. Translated, it gives CASSGTRAGEYEQYF.

The V call is TRBV6-4, the J call TRBJ1-2; D not resolved. The CDR3 runs 13 residues. The ends were cut back, 6 bases at V and 0 bases at J, with 8 bases in the middle. CDR1 and CDR2 from the germline V gene are MRHNA and SNTAGT. CDR3 sequence reads: CASRQSSNYGYTF. Here the CDR3 DNA reads TGTGCCAGCAGACAGAGTTCTAACTATGGCTACACCTTC.

This clone was observed a few times. The gene calls are TRBV15 and TRBJ1-1; D gene unclear. Looked up from germline, CDR1 is LNHNV and CDR2 is YYDKDF (reference sequence). The CDR3 covers 14 residues. V shed 1 base and J shed 1 base, with 7 bases lying between them. The CDR3 region has the DNA TGTGCCACCAGCAGAGGACGGGGGAACACTGAAGCTTTCTTT. Its protein is CATSRGRGNTEAFF.

The chain couples TRBV6-5 to TRBJ2-4, with 8 bases matching TRBD1. This CDR3 has 16 amino acids. Germline lookup yields CDR1 MNHEY and CDR2 SVGAGI. The ends lost 4 bases at V and 0 bases at J; junction bases unmatched: 5. CDR3 nucleotide sequence: TGTGCCAGCAGTTTACAGGGGGGCGCAGCCAAAAACATTCAGTACTTC. Translating gives CASSLQGGAAKNIQYF.